This is a list of T cell receptor beta chains from one sample in a study of T cells in Graves' hyperthyroidism and ophthalmopathy. One entry per CDR3 protein, called by TCRdb with MiXCR from the multiplex PCR reads. There are about 640,000 distinct CDR3 sequences in the sample; about 20% occur only once, and 34% lies in the top ten. Sequenced material: blood. All receptors derive from a man aged 30-40 years with Graves' ophthalmopathy. Each CDR3 is given with its conserved first and last residue. D genes are given only for firm matches. Expanded clones get a size class; other rows say once, few or many, or leave the size out.

J	length	D	V	size	DNA	CDR3
TRBJ2-3	15	NA	TRBV4-1	NA	TGCGCCAGCAGCTCCGGGACATACGATGCAGATACGCAGTATTTT	CASSSGTYDADTQYF
TRBJ2-2	16	NA	TRBV11-2	NA	TGTGCCAGCACCGCACATACAGGACGTAACACCGGGGAGCTGTTTTTT	CASTAHTGRNTGELFF
TRBJ2-5	12	NA	TRBV11-2	NA	TGTGCCAGCAGCTCCGCCCCAGAGACCCAGTACTTC	CASSSAPETQYF
TRBJ1-5	15	NA	TRBV12-3/TRBV12-4	NA	TGTGCCAGCAGTTCACAGGGTATGAGCAATCAGCCCCAGCATTTT	CASSSQGMSNQPQHF
TRBJ1-5	13	NA	TRBV29-1	NA	TGCAGCGTTGTGTTGGTACAGGGTCAGCCCCAGCATTTT	CSVVLVQGQPQHF
TRBJ1-1	13	TRBD1	TRBV10-3	few	TGTGCCGCCGGGACAGGAACGAACACTGAAGCTTTCTTT	CAAGTGTNTEAFF
TRBJ2-7	13	NA	TRBV7-9	few	TGTGCCAGCAGCCCGGTAGGGGCCGGCGAGCAGTACTTC	CASSPVGAGEQYF
TRBJ2-7	14	NA	TRBV7-9	NA	TGTGCCAGCAGCTCAATGGGGGCCCCCTACGAGCAGTACTTC	CASSSMGAPYEQYF
TRBJ2-1	13	NA	TRBV10-1	few	TGCGCCAGCAGTGAGAACCGGGACCCGGCGCAGTTCTTC	CASSENRDPAQFF
TRBJ1-1	15	TRBD1	TRBV11-2	NA	TGTGCCAGCAGCACCCCGGACAGGGGGGGCACTGAAGCTTTCTTT	CASSTPDRGGTEAFF
TRBJ1-5	15	TRBD1	TRBV12-3/TRBV12-4	many	TGTGCCAGCAGTCCGTGGGACAGGGGGGCTCAGCCCCAGCATTTT	CASSPWDRGAQPQHF
TRBJ2-1	10	NA	TRBV2	NA	TGTGCCAGCAGTGAGGGATCGCAGTTCTTC	CASSEGSQFF
TRBJ2-7	15	NA	TRBV27	many	TGTGCCAGCAGTTTAGGGGCGGGAACAAGACGCGAGCAGTACTTC	CASSLGAGTRREQYF
TRBJ2-2	14	NA	TRBV5-5	few	TGTGCCAGCAGCGAGGAGGTGTCCACCGGGGAGCTGTTTTTT	CASSEEVSTGELFF
TRBJ2-7	15	NA	TRBV3-1	few	TGTGCCAGCAGCCAAGAATGGACTACCAACTACGAGCAGTACTTC	CASSQEWTTNYEQYF
TRBJ1-1	11	NA	TRBV3-1	many	TGTGCCAGCAGTAACTCCGCTGAGGCTTTCTTT	CASSNSAEAFF
TRBJ2-5	16	NA	TRBV20-1	NA	TGCAGTGCTAGAGATGCTCCCGGGACACCGCAAGAGACCCAGTACTTC	CSARDAPGTPQETQYF
TRBJ1-4	12	NA	TRBV25-1	NA	TGTGCCAGCAGAAGGTCGGGTGAAAAACTGTTTTTT	CASRRSGEKLFF
TRBJ2-1	18	TRBD2	TRBV13	NA	TGTGCCAGCAGCTTCGGGACTAGCGGGAGAAGGAGAGGCAGTGAGCAGTTCTTC	CASSFGTSGRRRGSEQFF
TRBJ2-1	14	TRBD1	TRBV20-1	many	TGCAGTGCCAAAACGGGACAGATTATCCATGAGCAGTTCTTC	CSAKTGQIIHEQFF
TRBJ2-7	14	NA	TRBV5-5	NA	TGTGCCATTCCCCGAGAGAGACAGTCCTACGAGCAGTACTTC	CAIPRERQSYEQYF
TRBJ1-5	15	TRBD1	TRBV30	many	TGTGCCTGGAGTGGGGGACAGGGTAGCAATCAGCCCCAGCATTTT	CAWSGGQGSNQPQHF
TRBJ1-1	15	NA	TRBV20-1	NA	TGCAGTGCTATGCCTTACAGGGTCACGAACACTGAAGCTTTCTTT	CSAMPYRVTNTEAFF
TRBJ1-2	13	NA	TRBV30	many	TGTGCCTGGAGTTACGACAGAGACTATGGCTACACCTTC	CAWSYDRDYGYTF
TRBJ2-2	13	TRBD1	TRBV6-1	NA	TGTGCCAGCGAGGACAGGGTCACCGGGGAGCTGTTTTTT	CASEDRVTGELFF
TRBJ2-5	13	NA	TRBV11-2	many	TGTGCCAGCAGATGGGCAGGGGAGAAGACCCAGTACTTC	CASRWAGEKTQYF
TRBJ1-6	13	NA	TRBV12-3/TRBV12-4	many	TGTGCCAGCAGACAGCTTTATAATTCACCCCTCCACTTT	CASRQLYNSPLHF
TRBJ2-7	15	NA	TRBV5-4	NA	TGTGCCAGCAGCTTATCCCCGGACGCCACAACTGAGCAGTACTTC	CASSLSPDATTEQYF
TRBJ1-2	14	NA	TRBV12-3/TRBV12-4	NA	TGTGCCAGCAGTTTTTTCGGGGGGCGGGATGGCTACACCTTC	CASSFFGGRDGYTF
TRBJ2-1	15	NA	TRBV7-6	NA	TGTGCCAGCAGTCGGGACTTTAGCTCCTACAATGAGCAGTTCTTC	CASSRDFSSYNEQFF
TRBJ2-5	15	TRBD2	TRBV7-9	NA	TGTGCCAGCAGCACCCGGACTAGCGGGCAAGAGACCCAGTACTTC	CASSTRTSGQETQYF
TRBJ2-3	16	TRBD2	TRBV7-2	NA	TGTGCCAGCAGCAAACAACCGACTAGCGGGAGGGATACGCAGTATTTT	CASSKQPTSGRDTQYF
TRBJ1-1	13	NA	TRBV27	many	TGTGCCAGCAGTACCAATGGCAGGGGCGAGGCTTTCTTT	CASSTNGRGEAFF
TRBJ1-1	15	NA	TRBV6-1	many	TGTGCCAGCAGTCTCAGACAGAGGGGGAACACTGAAGCTTTCTTT	CASSLRQRGNTEAFF
TRBJ2-1	15	TRBD2	TRBV24-1	few	TGTGCCACCAGTGATTGGGCTAGCGGGAGAGTAGAGCAGTTCTTC	CATSDWASGRVEQFF
TRBJ2-1	11	NA	TRBV2	few	TGTGCCAGCAGTGTGGACCAACGGCTGTTCTTC	CASSVDQRLFF
TRBJ2-5	14	NA	TRBV20-1	few	TGCAGTGCTCAGCCGGGCGGAGCACAAGAGAGCCAGTACTTC	CSAQPGGAQESQYF
TRBJ2-1	15	TRBD1	TRBV27	few	TGTGCCAGCAGTTTTAAACCGGGACAGTACAATGAGCAGTTCTTC	CASSFKPGQYNEQFF
TRBJ1-2	14	NA	TRBV20-1	few	TGCAGTGCCTCGAAAAGCGATAACGGCTATGGCTACACCTTC	CSASKSDNGYGYTF
TRBJ2-7	16	TRBD2	TRBV30	NA	TGTGCCTGGAGTCCATTACTTAGCGGGAGGAGGTACGAGCAGTACTTC	CAWSPLLSGRRYEQYF
TRBJ2-7	14	NA	TRBV7-9	many	TGTGCCAGCAGCGGGGGGACGGCGCCCTACGAGCAGTACTTC	CASSGGTAPYEQYF